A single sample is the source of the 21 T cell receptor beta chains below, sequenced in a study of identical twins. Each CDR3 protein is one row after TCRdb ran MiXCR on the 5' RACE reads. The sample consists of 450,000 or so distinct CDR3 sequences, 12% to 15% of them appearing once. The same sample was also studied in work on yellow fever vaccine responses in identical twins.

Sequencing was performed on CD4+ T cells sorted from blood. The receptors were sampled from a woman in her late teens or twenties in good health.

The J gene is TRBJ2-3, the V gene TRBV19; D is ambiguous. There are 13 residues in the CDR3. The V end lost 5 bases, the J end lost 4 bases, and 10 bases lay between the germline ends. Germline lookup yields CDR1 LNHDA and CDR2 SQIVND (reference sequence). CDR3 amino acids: CASSLGRPDTQYF. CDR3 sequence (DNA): TGTGCCAGTAGTTTGGGCAGGCCAGATACGCAGTATTTT.

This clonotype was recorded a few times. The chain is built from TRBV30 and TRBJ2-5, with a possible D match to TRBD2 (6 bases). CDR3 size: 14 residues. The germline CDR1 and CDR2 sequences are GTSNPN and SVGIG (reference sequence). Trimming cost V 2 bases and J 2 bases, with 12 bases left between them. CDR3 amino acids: CAWSSGSPQETQYF. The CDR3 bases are TGTGCCTGGAGTAGCGGGTCACCTCAAGAGACCCAGTACTTC.

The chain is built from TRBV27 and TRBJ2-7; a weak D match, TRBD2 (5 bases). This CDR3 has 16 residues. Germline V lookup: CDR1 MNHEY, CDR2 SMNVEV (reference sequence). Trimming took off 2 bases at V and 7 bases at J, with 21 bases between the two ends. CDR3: CASSLKGTEGPWEQYF. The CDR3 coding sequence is TGTGCCAGCAGTTTAAAGGGAACCGAGGGCCCTTGGGAGCAGTACTTC.

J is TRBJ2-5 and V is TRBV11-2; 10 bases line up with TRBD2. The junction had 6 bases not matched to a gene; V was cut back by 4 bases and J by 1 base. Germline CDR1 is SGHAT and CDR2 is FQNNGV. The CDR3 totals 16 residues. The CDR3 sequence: CASSSNSGGPQETQYF. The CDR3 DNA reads TGTGCCAGCAGCTCCAATAGCGGGGGGCCCCAAGAGACCCAGTACTTC.

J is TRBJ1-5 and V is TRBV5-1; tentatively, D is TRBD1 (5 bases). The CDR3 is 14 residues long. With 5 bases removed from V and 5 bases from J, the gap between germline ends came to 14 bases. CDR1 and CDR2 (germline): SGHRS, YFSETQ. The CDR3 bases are TGCGCCAGCAGAGGGCAGGGAGATGATCAGCCCCAGCATTTT. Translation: CASRGQGDDQPQHF.

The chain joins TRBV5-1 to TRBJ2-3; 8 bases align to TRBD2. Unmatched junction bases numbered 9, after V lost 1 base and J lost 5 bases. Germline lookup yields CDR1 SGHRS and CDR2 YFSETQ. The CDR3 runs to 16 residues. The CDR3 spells CASSLTGGPSVDTQYF. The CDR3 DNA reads TGCGCCAGCAGCTTGACGGGAGGGCCGTCGGTAGATACGCAGTATTTT.

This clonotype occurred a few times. DNA for the CDR3: TGCAGTGCTAGTCGGGTCAGGGAGCACGAGCAGTACTTC. Its translation: CSASRVREHEQYF. The V and J genes are TRBV20-1 and TRBJ2-7; D assignment may be TRBD1 or TRBD2 (5 bases each). The CDR3 has 13 residues. The V gene's germline CDR1 is DFQATT and CDR2 SNEGSKA (reference sequence). V was clipped by 3 bases and J by 5 bases, with 14 bases between them.

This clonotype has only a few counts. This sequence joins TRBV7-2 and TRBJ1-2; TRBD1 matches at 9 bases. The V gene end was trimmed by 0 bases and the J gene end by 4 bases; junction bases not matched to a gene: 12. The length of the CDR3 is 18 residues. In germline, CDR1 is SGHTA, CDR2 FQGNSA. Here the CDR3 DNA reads TGTGCCAGCAGCTTAGCGGCAACAGGGGGCGCTGGGACCTATGGCTACACCTTC. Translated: CASSLAATGGAGTYGYTF.

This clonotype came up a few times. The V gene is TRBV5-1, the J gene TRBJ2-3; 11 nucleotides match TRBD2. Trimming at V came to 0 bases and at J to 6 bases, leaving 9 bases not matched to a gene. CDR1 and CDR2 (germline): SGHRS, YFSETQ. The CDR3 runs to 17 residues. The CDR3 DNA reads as TGCGCCAGCAGCTTGGTCCCCCTAGCGGGGGGCCCGGATACGCAGTATTTT. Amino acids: CASSLVPLAGGPDTQYF.

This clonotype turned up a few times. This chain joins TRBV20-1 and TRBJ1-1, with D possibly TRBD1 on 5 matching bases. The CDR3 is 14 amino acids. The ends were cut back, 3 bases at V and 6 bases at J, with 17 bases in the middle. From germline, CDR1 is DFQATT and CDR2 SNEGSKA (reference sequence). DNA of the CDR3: TGCAGTGCTAGTTCGTCCGAGGGGAGGGCTGAAGCTTTCTTT. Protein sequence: CSASSSEGRAEAFF.

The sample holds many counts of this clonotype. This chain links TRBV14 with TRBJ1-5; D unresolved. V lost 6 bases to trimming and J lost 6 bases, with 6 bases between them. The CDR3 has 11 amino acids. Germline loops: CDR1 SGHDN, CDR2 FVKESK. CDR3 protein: CASSPIQPQHF. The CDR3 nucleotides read TGTGCCAGCAGTCCTATTCAGCCCCAGCATTTT.

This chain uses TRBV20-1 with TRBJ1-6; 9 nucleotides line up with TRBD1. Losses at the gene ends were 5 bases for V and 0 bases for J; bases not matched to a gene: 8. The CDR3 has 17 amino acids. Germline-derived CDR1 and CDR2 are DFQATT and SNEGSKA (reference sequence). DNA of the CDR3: TGCAGTGCTTTAGGACAGGGGTTAAGCTCCTATAATTCACCCCTCCACTTT. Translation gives CSALGQGLSSYNSPLHF.

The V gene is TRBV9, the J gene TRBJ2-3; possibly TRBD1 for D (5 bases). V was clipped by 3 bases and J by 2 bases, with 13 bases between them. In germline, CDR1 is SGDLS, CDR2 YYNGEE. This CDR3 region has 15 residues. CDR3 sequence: CASSAAQGLTDTQYF. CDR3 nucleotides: TGTGCCAGCAGCGCGGCCCAGGGCCTCACAGATACGCAGTATTTT.

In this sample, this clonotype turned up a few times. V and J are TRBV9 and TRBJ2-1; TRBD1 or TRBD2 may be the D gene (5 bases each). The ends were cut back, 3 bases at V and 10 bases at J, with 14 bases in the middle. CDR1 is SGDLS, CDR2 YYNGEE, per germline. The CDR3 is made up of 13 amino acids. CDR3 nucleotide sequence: TGTGCCAGCAGCGAGAGGTTCCGGGGCGAGCAGTTCTTC. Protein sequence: CASSERFRGEQFF.

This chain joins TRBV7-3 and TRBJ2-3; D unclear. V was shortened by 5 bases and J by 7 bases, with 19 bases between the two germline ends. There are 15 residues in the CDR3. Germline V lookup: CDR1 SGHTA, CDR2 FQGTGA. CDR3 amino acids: CASSPRNAQSNTQYF. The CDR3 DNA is TGTGCCAGCAGCCCGCGCAACGCCCAGTCAAATACGCAGTATTTT.

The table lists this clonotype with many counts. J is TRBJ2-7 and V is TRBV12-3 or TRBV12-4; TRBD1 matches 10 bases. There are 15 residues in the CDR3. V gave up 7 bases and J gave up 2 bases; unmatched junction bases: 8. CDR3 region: CASKNRDRGPYEQYF. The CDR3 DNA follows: TGTGCCAGCAAGAACCGGGACAGGGGCCCCTACGAGCAGTACTTC.

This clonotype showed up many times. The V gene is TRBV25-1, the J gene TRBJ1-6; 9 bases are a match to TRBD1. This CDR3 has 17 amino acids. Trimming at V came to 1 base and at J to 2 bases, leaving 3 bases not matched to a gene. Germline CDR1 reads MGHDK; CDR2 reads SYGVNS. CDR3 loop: CASSESGTGTYNSPLHF. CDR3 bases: TGTGCCAGCAGTGAATCAGGGACAGGGACCTATAATTCACCCCTCCACTTT.

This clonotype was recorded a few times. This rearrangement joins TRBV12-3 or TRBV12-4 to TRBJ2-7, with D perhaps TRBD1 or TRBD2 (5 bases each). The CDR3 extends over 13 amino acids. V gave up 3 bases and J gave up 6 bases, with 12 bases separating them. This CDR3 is CASSFGGRTEQYF. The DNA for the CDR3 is TGTGCCAGCAGTTTTGGGGGTAGGACCGAGCAGTACTTC.

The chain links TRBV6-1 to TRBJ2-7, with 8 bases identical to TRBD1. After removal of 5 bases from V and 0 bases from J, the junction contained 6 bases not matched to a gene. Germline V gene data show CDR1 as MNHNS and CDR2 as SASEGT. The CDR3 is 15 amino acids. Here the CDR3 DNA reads TGTGCCAGCAGTACCCAGGGGGCCCTCTCCTACGAGCAGTACTTC. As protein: CASSTQGALSYEQYF.

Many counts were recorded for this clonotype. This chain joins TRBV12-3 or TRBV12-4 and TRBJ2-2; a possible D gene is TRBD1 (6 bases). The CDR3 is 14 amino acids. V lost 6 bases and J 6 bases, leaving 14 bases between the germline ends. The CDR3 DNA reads TGTGCCAGCAGAAAACAGGGAATTCCCGGGGAGCTGTTTTTT. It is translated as CASRKQGIPGELFF.

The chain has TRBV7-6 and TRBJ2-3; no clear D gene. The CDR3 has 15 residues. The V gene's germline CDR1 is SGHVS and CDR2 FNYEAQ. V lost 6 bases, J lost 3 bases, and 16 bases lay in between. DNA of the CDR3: TGTGCCAGCAGTTCCAACCACTTGGAGACAGATACGCAGTATTTT. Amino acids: CASSSNHLETDTQYF.